This TCR beta chain was recorded in a study of long-term antiretroviral therapy in people with HIV. There are 13 residues in the CDR3. The junction had 6 bases not matched to a gene; V was cut back by 5 bases and J by 8 bases. From germline, CDR1 is MGHRA and CDR2 YSYEKL. The immunoSEQ assay was v3.0, run at survey level. TCRdb keeps only in-frame clones here, not all; method: immunoSEQ multiplex PCR. The data show approximately 25,000 clones, about 79% seen once. Remarks on this clone: Its antigen is as yet unknown.

Study-wide results and caveats: Relative to transplant donor controls, diversity remained lower despite increasing after ART. CDR3 length ranges were narrower in HIV repertoires than in controls.

The receptor comes from a man in his fifties or sixties with HIV. This specimen consisted of unsorted PBMCs, obtained 3 years after starting antiretroviral therapy. V is TRBV4-1 and J is TRBJ2-1; 7 bases agree with TRBD1. The CDR3 is CASSSDREDEQFF. The CDR3 DNA follows: TGCGCCAGCAGCTCCGACAGGGAAGATGAGCAGTTCTTC.